The 14 T cell receptor beta chains in this list originate from one sample, sequenced in a study of blood T cell repertoires in COVID-19. Method: immunoSEQ multiplex PCR; TCRdb's copy keeps in-frame clones and lacks some. The data hold about 41,000 clones, with about 85% observed a single time. The sequencing sample was made of peripheral blood. The receptor source for this set is a man aged 60 to 69 with acute or convalescent COVID-19.

The CDR3 nucleotides are TGTGCCGCCGGGACATACTTCTCTGGGGCCAACGTCCTGACTTTC. Translation gives CAAGTYFSGANVLTF. The V call is TRBV6-5, the J call TRBJ2-6, with a possible D match to TRBD1 (6 bases). The ends were cut back, 11 bases at V and 0 bases at J, with 14 bases in the middle. Germline CDR1 reads MNHEY; CDR2 reads SVGAGI. CDR3 length: 15 amino acids.

V usage is TRBV24-1 and J usage is TRBJ2-1; maybe TRBD2 (6 bases). V gave up 1 base and J gave up 10 bases, with 13 bases separating them. The CDR3 sequence is 14 residues long. Germline CDR1 is KGHDR and CDR2 is SFDVKD. CDR3 loop: CATSDFGSGVEQFF. The CDR3 nucleotides are TGTGCCACCAGTGATTTTGGGTCGGGGGTCGAGCAGTTCTTC.

The chain joins TRBV27 to TRBJ1-5; D gene unclear. The CDR3 sequence is 15 residues long. Trimming took 3 bases from V and 0 from J, leaving 9 bases between them. Germline CDR1 and CDR2: MNHEY and SMNVEV (reference sequence). The CDR3 region is CASSLAPYSNQPQHF. CDR3 bases: TGTGCCAGCAGTTTGGCACCTTATAGCAATCAGCCCCAGCATTTT.

V usage is TRBV9 and J usage is TRBJ2-1, with TRBD1 as a possible D gene (6 bases). V shed 3 bases and J shed 1 base, with 14 bases lying between them. CDR1 SGDLS and CDR2 YYNGEE come from the germline V gene. The CDR3 totals 16 residues. CDR3 coding DNA: TGTGCCAGCAGCGCGGATGCAGGGGCTTCCTACAATGAGCAGTTCTTC. Translating gives CASSADAGASYNEQFF.

This chain links TRBV5-1 with TRBJ1-1, with 10 bases lining up with TRBD1. The CDR3 loop spans 16 amino acids. Germline V gives CDR1 SGHRS, CDR2 YFSETQ. V lost 4 bases to trimming and J lost 4 bases; unmatched junction nucleotides: 10. The CDR3 protein is CASSPRTGGHSTEAFF. CDR3 DNA: TGCGCCAGCAGCCCTAGGACAGGGGGGCATAGCACTGAAGCTTTCTTT. The variable domain in full, with the rest retrieved from reference TRBV5-1 and TRBJ1-1, is KAGVTQTPRYLIKTRGQQVTLSCSPISGHRSVSWYQQTPGQGLQFLFEYFSETQRNKGNFPGRFSGRQFSNSRSEMNVSTLELGDSALYLCASSPRTGGHSTEAFFGQGTRLTVV.

In DNA, the CDR3 is TGTGCCATCAGCGCTAACCCCACTTCTAACACTGAAGCTTTCTTT. Amino acids: CAISANPTSNTEAFF. The rearrangement uses TRBV10-3 and TRBJ1-1, with D unclear. The CDR3 extends over 15 amino acids. Trimming cost V 6 bases and J 2 bases, with 16 bases left between them. The germline V gene encodes CDR1 ENHRY and CDR2 SYGVKD.

The chain recombines TRBV2 with TRBJ1-1; 8 bases are a match to TRBD1. Germline loops: CDR1 SNHLY, CDR2 FYNNEI. V shed 5 bases and J 7 bases; nucleotides not matched to a gene: 9. The CDR3 is made up of 14 amino acids. The CDR3 sequence is CASSRGTGVLEAFF. The CDR3 nucleotides read TGTGCCAGCAGTAGAGGGACAGGTGTCCTTGAAGCTTTCTTT.

A few counts support this clone. The chain's CDR3 is CAWSTGQGKFQPQHF. The CDR3, as DNA: TGTGCCTGGAGTACGGGACAGGGGAAGTTCCAGCCCCAGCATTTT. The chain recombines TRBV30 with TRBJ1-5; 10 bases match TRBD1. In germline, CDR1 is GTSNPN, CDR2 SVGIG (reference sequence). Trimming took 2 bases from V and 7 from J; bases not matched to a gene: 8. This CDR3 contains 15 residues.

This chain joins TRBV5-1 and TRBJ2-7, with 7 bases aligning to TRBD2. V trimming: 4 bases; J trimming: 2 bases; junction bases outside the gene matches: 12. CDR1 SGHRS and CDR2 YFSETQ come from the germline V gene. This CDR3 comprises 16 residues. CDR3 in DNA: TGCGCCAGCAGCGTGTTCGGGGGGACCCAGACCTACGAGCAGTACTTC. Protein product: CASSVFGGTQTYEQYF.

The genes are TRBV5-1 and TRBJ2-6, with a tentative D call TRBD1 (6 bases). Germline CDR1 reads SGHRS; CDR2 reads YFSETQ. V shed 0 bases and J shed 2 bases, with 6 bases lying between them. The CDR3 has 15 residues. The CDR3 loop reads CASSLGTAGANVLTF. As DNA, the CDR3 is TGCGCCAGCAGCTTGGGGACAGCTGGGGCCAACGTCCTGACTTTC.

V usage is TRBV11-1 and J usage is TRBJ1-2; D gene ambiguous. This CDR3 is 14 amino acids long. Germline V CDR1 and CDR2: SGHAT, FQDESV (reference sequence). The V and J ends lost 0 bases and 7 bases respectively, with 12 bases between them. The CDR3, as DNA: TGTGCCAGCAGCTTAGCGGGCCACCGTACTGGCTACACCTTC. Translation gives CASSLAGHRTGYTF.

The chain uses TRBV6-6 and TRBJ1-1; no clear D. Germline values: CDR1 MNHNY, CDR2 SVGAGI (reference sequence). The CDR3 has 14 amino acids. Trimming pared 0 bases from V and 2 bases from J, leaving 7 bases between. CDR3: CASSYSESNTEAFF. The CDR3 DNA reads as TGTGCCAGCAGTTACTCGGAGAGTAACACTGAAGCTTTCTTT.

V is TRBV13 and J is TRBJ2-5, with D possibly being TRBD2 (6 bases). Looked up from germline, CDR1 is PRHDT and CDR2 is FYEKMQ (reference sequence). The CDR3 totals 13 residues. V lost 5 bases and J 1 base, leaving 8 bases between the germline ends. CDR3 coding DNA: TGTGCCAGCAGCGCGGGACTCCAAGAGACCCAGTACTTC. It translates to CASSAGLQETQYF.

This clone has just a few counts. The rearrangement joins TRBV12-3 or TRBV12-4 to TRBJ1-1; D is ambiguous. This CDR3 region has 13 residues. Between the trimmed V and J ends, which lost 3 bases and 1 base, there was a span of 6 bases. The CDR3: CASSLSENTEAFF. CDR3 DNA sequence: TGTGCCAGCAGTTTGAGCGAGAACACTGAAGCTTTCTTT.